The source of this TCR beta chain is a study of blood T cell repertoires in COVID-19. Some clones are missing from TCRdb's copy, which holds only in-frame ones; the method was immunoSEQ multiplex PCR. The table has approximately 320,000 clones, about 90% seen once. The CDR3 consists of 12 residues. CDR1 is SEHNR and CDR2 is FQNEAQ in the germline V gene (reference sequence). The ends were cut back, 1 base at V and 8 bases at J, with 5 bases in the middle. This rearrangement joins TRBV7-9 to TRBJ1-4; D is unresolved. Sequencing used peripheral blood. This sequence originates from a woman aged 30 to 39 with COVID-19, enrolled during active disease. Here the CDR3 DNA reads TGTGCCAGCAGCTTAGTACAGGAAAAACTGTTTTTT. The encoded protein is CASSLVQEKLFF.